These 27 T cell receptor beta chains came from one sample sequenced in a study of identical twins. A single record per CDR3 protein comes from TCRdb applying MiXCR to the 5' RACE reads. This sample carries 750,000 to 950,000 distinct CDR3 sequences, around 12% of them seen once, and the ten largest clones take 1.5% to 2%. These data were also filed under a second study, of yellow fever vaccine responses in identical twins.

The sample comprised PBMCs. All receptors come from a woman aged 18-35 years in good health.

The DNA for the CDR3 is TGCAGTGCTAGAGAACAGGGCAGGTCGTTTGAAAAACTGTTTTTT. It specifies CSAREQGRSFEKLFF. The chain links TRBV20-1 to TRBJ1-4; the D gene is possibly TRBD1 (6 bases). Per germline, CDR1 DFQATT and CDR2 SNEGSKA (reference sequence). There are 15 residues in the CDR3. V shed 0 bases and J shed 7 bases, with 15 bases lying between them.

In its sample, this clonotype was seen many times. The chain recombines TRBV5-6 with TRBJ1-4, with D possibly matching TRBD1 (5 bases). Trimming cost V 6 bases and J 2 bases, with 11 bases left between them. This CDR3 is built from 14 residues. In germline, CDR1 is SGHDT, CDR2 YYEEEE. CDR3 DNA: TGTGCCAGCAAGGGACGGCTCACTAATGAAAAACTGTTTTTT. It encodes CASKGRLTNEKLFF.

There are a few counts of this clonotype. The chain recombines TRBV29-1 with TRBJ2-5, with TRBD2 matching 7 bases. This CDR3 has 14 amino acids. Germline values: CDR1 SQVTM, CDR2 ANQGSEA. The V gene end was trimmed by 4 bases and the J gene end by 5 bases; junction bases not matched to a gene: 10. The CDR3 nucleotides are TGCAGCGTTGGTCGTCAGGGAGGGTGGGAGACCCAGTACTTC. It specifies CSVGRQGGWETQYF.

The V gene is TRBV24-1, the J gene TRBJ2-3, with 7 bases matching TRBD2. CDR1 KGHDR and CDR2 SFDVKD come from the germline V gene. This CDR3 is 14 amino acids long. After removal of 4 bases from V and 5 bases from J, the junction contained 5 bases not matched to a gene. DNA of the CDR3: TGTGCCACCAGTGACCCTAGCGGAGAAGATACGCAGTATTTT. Translating it yields CATSDPSGEDTQYF.

This clonotype was seen a handful of times. The V call is TRBV20-1, the J call TRBJ1-4; D remains unclear. V was trimmed by 4 bases and J by 4 bases, leaving 13 bases between them. CDR3 length: 14 residues. CDR1 and CDR2 (germline): DFQATT, SNEGSKA (reference sequence). CDR3 nucleotide sequence: TGCAGTGCTACGACGATCGGGGTTAATGAAAAACTGTTTTTT. Amino acids: CSATTIGVNEKLFF.

The sample holds many counts of this clonotype. As DNA, the CDR3 is TGTGCCAGCAGAACAGGGAATGAGCAGTTCTTC. It is translated as CASRTGNEQFF. This chain uses TRBV12-3 or TRBV12-4 with TRBJ2-1; D may be TRBD1 (6 bases). Trimming removed 6 bases at V and 7 bases at J, with 7 bases between. This CDR3 has 11 amino acids.

The chain uses TRBV9 and TRBJ2-3; 9 positions match TRBD2. There are 16 residues in the CDR3. Trimming removed 0 bases from V and 1 base from J; junction bases left unmatched: 3. The V gene's germline CDR1 is SGDLS and CDR2 YYNGEE. The CDR3 DNA follows: TGTGCCAGCAGCGTAGTAACTAGCGGGCGCACAGATACGCAGTATTTT. Protein: CASSVVTSGRTDTQYF.

The rearrangement uses TRBV5-5 and TRBJ2-1, with 8 bases identical to TRBD2. The CDR3 has 16 amino acids. Per the germline V gene, CDR1 is SGHKS and CDR2 is YYEKEE (reference sequence). Trimming at V came to 2 bases and at J to 10 bases, leaving 14 bases not matched to a gene. CDR3 residues: CASSLSTAGVFSEQFF. Written as DNA, the CDR3 is TGTGCCAGCAGCTTATCAACAGCGGGAGTTTTTTCGGAGCAGTTCTTC.

The sample holds many counts of this clonotype. The chain links TRBV6-1 to TRBJ1-1; D remains unclear. The CDR3 is 12 residues long. Per germline, CDR1 MNHNS and CDR2 SASEGT. The germline V and J ends were trimmed by 5 bases and 5 bases, with 9 bases remaining between them. In nucleotides, the CDR3 is TGTGCCAGCAGTCCTTATGGGACTGAAGCTTTCTTT. Protein: CASSPYGTEAFF.

J is TRBJ2-7 and V is TRBV4-2; the match to TRBD2 covers 8 bases. The V gene end was trimmed by 0 bases and the J gene end by 5 bases; junction bases not matched to a gene: 12. This CDR3 has 17 residues. CDR1 LGHNA and CDR2 YNFKEQ come from the germline V gene. The CDR3 DNA reads TGTGCCAGCAGCCAAGATGTGGTCCCGGGACTAGGGGACGAGCAGTACTTC. Its protein is CASSQDVVPGLGDEQYF.

This clonotype occurred many times. This sequence joins TRBV4-1 and TRBJ2-2, with D possibly being TRBD2 (5 bases). This CDR3 is 17 amino acids long. The V end was cut by 1 base, the J end by 3 bases, with 15 bases between. Germline CDR1 is MGHRA and CDR2 is YSYEKL. CDR3 sequence reads: CASSQGFGKSDTGELFF. Written as DNA, the CDR3 is TGCGCCAGCAGCCAAGGGTTCGGGAAAAGTGACACCGGGGAGCTGTTTTTT.

The chain couples TRBV5-1 to TRBJ2-2; 7 bases are shared with TRBD1. The CDR3 spans 16 residues. After removal of 0 bases from V and 4 bases from J, the junction contained 6 bases not matched to a gene. Per germline, CDR1 SGHRS and CDR2 YFSETQ. CDR3: CASSLGRQGSTGELFF. The DNA for the CDR3 is TGCGCCAGCAGCTTGGGACGACAGGGTAGCACCGGGGAGCTGTTTTTT.

The chain has TRBV5-1 and TRBJ2-2, with 8 bases matching TRBD1. CDR1 and CDR2 from the germline V gene are SGHRS and YFSETQ. The CDR3 length is 15 residues. V lost 4 bases, J lost 7 bases, and 9 bases stayed unmatched. This CDR3 reads CASSPHRGYDGELFF. In DNA form, the CDR3 reads TGCGCCAGCAGCCCTCACAGGGGGTACGACGGGGAGCTGTTTTTT.

This clonotype was detected a few times. The CDR3 sequence: CASSFVTGDLYEQYF. In DNA, the CDR3 is TGTGCCAGCAGCTTCGTTACAGGGGATTTGTACGAGCAGTACTTC. This rearrangement joins TRBV11-2 to TRBJ2-7; 7 bases are shared with TRBD1. The CDR3 has 15 residues. The trim removed 3 bases at V and 4 bases at J, leaving 9 bases unmatched. Germline-derived CDR1 and CDR2 are SGHAT and FQNNGV.

This clonotype was found a few times. A read error may produce the germline difference seen at one junction end. The rearrangement joins TRBV29-1 to TRBJ1-1, with 7 bases that match TRBD1. CDR1 SQVTM and CDR2 ANQGSEA come from the germline V gene. This CDR3 comprises 13 residues. In DNA, the CDR3 is TGCAGCGTAGATAGACAGGGAAACAGTGAAGCTTTCTTT. It specifies CSVDRQGNSEAFF.

The rearrangement uses TRBV7-2 and TRBJ1-5, with D possibly being TRBD1 (5 bases). The germline V and J ends were trimmed by 1 base and 2 bases, with 15 bases remaining between them. Germline V lookup: CDR1 SGHTA, CDR2 FQGNSA. The CDR3 is 17 residues long. CDR3 nucleotides: TGTGCCAGCAGCTTAGGGCCTGGGGCGAGAGGCAATCAGCCCCAGCATTTT. Translation gives CASSLGPGARGNQPQHF.

This clonotype was seen a handful of times. CDR3 nucleotide sequence: TGTGCCACCAGGAACGACAGGGAAAGAAGCTCCTACAATGAGCAGTTCTTC. Translation: CATRNDRERSSYNEQFF. The gene calls are TRBV24-1 and TRBJ2-1; 7 positions agree with TRBD1. Germline V gene data show CDR1 as KGHDR and CDR2 as SFDVKD. The CDR3 spans 17 residues. V lost 7 bases to trimming and J lost 0 bases; unmatched junction nucleotides: 11.

The chain couples TRBV11-2 to TRBJ2-1; 13 bases match TRBD2. Germline V gives CDR1 SGHAT, CDR2 FQNNGV. The CDR3 consists of 18 residues. V lost 1 base to trimming and J lost 5 bases; unmatched junction nucleotides: 8. CDR3 in DNA: TGTGCCAGCAGCTTAGTCCTCGGACTAGCGGGAGATAACAATGAGCAGTTCTTC. Its translation is CASSLVLGLAGDNNEQFF.

The rearrangement links TRBV18 to TRBJ2-7, with D perhaps TRBD1 (5 bases). Germline V gene data show CDR1 as KGHSH and CDR2 as LQKENI. The V end was cut by 6 bases, the J end by 7 bases, with 16 bases between. The CDR3 covers 13 residues. The CDR3 DNA follows: TGTGCCAGCTCCCGATCCCAACAGGATGAGCAGTACGTC. Protein product: CASSRSQQDEQYV.

CDR3 in DNA: TGCAGTGCTTCCCCCGACCGGGACAGGGCGATATTTGGAGATACGCAGTATTTT. Amino acids: CSASPDRDRAIFGDTQYF. The chain has TRBV20-1 and TRBJ2-3; 9 nucleotides line up with TRBD1. Germline trimming cut 5 bases from V and 5 bases from J; bases unmatched to any gene: 20. The germline V gene has CDR1 DFQATT and CDR2 SNEGSKA (reference sequence). This CDR3 has 18 residues.

This sequence joins TRBV6-1 and TRBJ1-1, with D unresolved. Germline V gene sequence: CDR1 MNHNS, CDR2 SASEGT. Trimming pared 6 bases from V and 2 bases from J, leaving 10 bases between. The CDR3 is 13 amino acids. CDR3 sequence: CASRVRTNTEAFF. CDR3 coding DNA: TGTGCCAGCAGAGTCAGGACCAACACTGAAGCTTTCTTT.

The chain couples TRBV6-2 or TRBV6-3 to TRBJ2-5; 8 bases fit TRBD2. J gave up 5 bases and V 3 bases, and 8 bases lay outside the gene matches. The CDR3 runs 15 residues. Germline values: CDR1 MNHEY, CDR2 SVGEGT. Here the CDR3 reads CASSYFAAGEETQYF. In nucleotides, the CDR3 is TGTGCCAGCAGTTATTTTGCAGCGGGAGAGGAGACCCAGTACTTC.

The chain has TRBV5-1 and TRBJ2-7; D might be TRBD2 (6 bases). This CDR3 is 13 amino acids long. Germline lookup yields CDR1 SGHRS and CDR2 YFSETQ. The V gene lost 4 bases and the J gene lost 4 bases, with 12 bases spanning the gap. The CDR3 spells CASSPSGEYEQYF. Written as DNA, the CDR3 is TGCGCCAGCAGCCCGTCGGGGGAGTACGAGCAGTACTTC.

The chain recombines TRBV24-1 with TRBJ2-1, with D perhaps being TRBD1 or TRBD2 (5 bases each). Germline V gene data show CDR1 as KGHDR and CDR2 as SFDVKD. V dropped 2 bases and J dropped 6 bases, with 19 bases sitting between them. The CDR3 consists of 17 residues. In nucleotides, the CDR3 is TGTGCCACCAGTGATTGGGGGACCCTCGATGGGGCCAATGAGCAGTTCTTC. Residues: CATSDWGTLDGANEQFF.

The chain couples TRBV7-2 to TRBJ2-7; no clear D. Germline lookup yields CDR1 SGHTA and CDR2 FQGNSA. The V gene lost 1 base and the J gene lost 1 base, with 11 bases spanning the gap. The CDR3 length is 15 residues. This CDR3 is CASSLDGRTSYEQYF. In nucleotides, the CDR3 is TGTGCCAGCAGCTTAGATGGAAGGACGTCCTACGAGCAGTACTTC.

The rearrangement links TRBV3-1 to TRBJ1-2; D unresolved. Looked up from germline, CDR1 is LGHDT and CDR2 is YNNKEL (reference sequence). V dropped 0 bases and J dropped 7 bases, with 12 bases sitting between them. This CDR3 comprises 14 residues. This chain's CDR3 is CASSQDGSYGGYTF. The CDR3 nucleotides are TGTGCCAGCAGCCAAGACGGTAGTTACGGTGGCTACACCTTC.

The chain uses TRBV20-1 and TRBJ2-6; no clear D gene. This CDR3 has 14 residues. V gave up 3 bases and J gave up 1 base, with 7 bases separating them. CDR1 and CDR2 (germline): DFQATT, SNEGSKA (reference sequence). CDR3 sequence (DNA): TGCAGTGCTAGTTCGAATTCTGGGGCCAACGTCCTGACTTTC. It encodes CSASSNSGANVLTF.